The 8 T cell receptor beta chains below all came from one sample that was sequenced in a study of T cell responses to AZD1222 COVID-19 vaccine. Using immunoSEQ multiplex PCR, the repertoire was profiled, and TCRdb retains in-frame clones only, with some absent. Of about 140,000 clones in the sample, about nine tenths are singletons; the top ten hold roughly 3.1%. The sample here was peripheral blood, taken on day 0 of AZD1222 vaccination. These receptors were obtained from an adult in good health.

The rearrangement joins TRBV24-1 to TRBJ2-1; D not resolved. The CDR3 consists of 11 residues. CDR1 and CDR2 (germline): KGHDR, SFDVKD. The ends were cut back, 5 bases at V and 5 bases at J, with 3 bases in the middle. The CDR3 loop is CATSVHNEQFF. As DNA, the CDR3 is TGTGCCACCAGTGTACACAATGAGCAGTTCTTC.

The genes are TRBV28 and TRBJ1-2; TRBD1 matches at 7 bases. The V gene end was trimmed by 6 bases and the J gene end by 0 bases; junction bases not matched to a gene: 4. CDR3 length equals 14 residues. Germline CDR1 MDHEN, CDR2 SYDVKM. The CDR3 DNA sequence: TGTGCCAGCAGAACGACAGGGACTAACTATGGCTACACCTTC. The encoded protein is CASRTTGTNYGYTF.

The chain joins TRBV5-6 to TRBJ1-3; D gene uncertain. The CDR3 has 16 residues. V dropped 0 bases and J dropped 0 bases, with 10 bases sitting between them. CDR1 SGHDT and CDR2 YYEEEE come from the germline V gene. The CDR3 DNA reads TGTGCCAGCAGCTTGGGGCTCCGAGACTCTGGAAACACCATATATTTT. Amino acids: CASSLGLRDSGNTIYF.

The chain combines TRBV12-3 or TRBV12-4 with TRBJ1-2; D is unclear. There are 13 residues in the CDR3. V was shortened by 3 bases and J by 1 base, with 6 bases between the two germline ends. The CDR3 region has the DNA TGTGCCAGCAGTTTTGGCGATAACTATGGCTACACCTTC. Translating gives CASSFGDNYGYTF.

The rearrangement links TRBV4-3 to TRBJ1-1; D is unclear. V lost 2 bases, J lost 0 bases, and 4 bases lay in between. Germline loops: CDR1 LGHNA, CDR2 YSLEER. There are 13 residues in the CDR3. The CDR3: CASSQHMNTEAFF. DNA of the CDR3: TGCGCCAGCAGCCAACATATGAACACTGAAGCTTTCTTT.

The rearrangement uses TRBV15 and TRBJ2-7, with D perhaps TRBD2 (5 bases). V lost 0 bases to trimming and J lost 12 bases, with 18 bases between them. In germline, CDR1 is LNHNV, CDR2 YYDKDF (reference sequence). CDR3 size: 14 residues. In nucleotides, the CDR3 is TGTGCCACCAGCAGAGATAGGGCGGCGAGGGTACGGTACTTC. Its translation: CATSRDRAARVRYF.

J is TRBJ2-1 and V is TRBV19; D is possibly TRBD1 or TRBD2 (6 bases each). The CDR3 is made up of 16 amino acids. Germline V lookup: CDR1 LNHDA, CDR2 SQIVND (reference sequence). The germline V and J ends were trimmed by 5 bases and 5 bases, with 19 bases remaining between them. As DNA, the CDR3 is TGTGCCAGTAGTGTGCAGTCGGGGGCAGATAACAATGAGCAGTTCTTC. Residues: CASSVQSGADNNEQFF.

The chain has TRBV7-2 and TRBJ2-5; 10 positions match TRBD2. The germline gives CDR1 SGHTA, CDR2 FQGNSA. V shed 5 bases and J 7 bases; nucleotides not matched to a gene: 13. This CDR3 comprises 16 residues. CDR3 region: CASSTPSGRNQGTQYF. DNA for the CDR3: TGTGCCAGCAGCACCCCTAGCGGGAGAAACCAGGGGACCCAGTACTTC.